One sample yielded the 9 T cell receptor beta chains listed below, sequenced in a study of tissue T cells after allogeneic stem cell transplantation. Profiling relied on immunoSEQ multiplex PCR, and the TCRdb table lists in-frame clones only, not all of them. The repertoire holds 20,000 to 25,000 clones, with around 63% as singletons. The sequencing input was blood. Receptors originate from a female BALB/c mouse in good health. These mice share the MHC haplotype H2-d.

About this clone itself: Any gene name here is a mouse gene name. The CDR3 extends 1 residue past the end of the read, so its final part is completed from the germline J gene. The genes are TRBV31 and TRBJ1-1; a possible D gene is TRBD1 (6 bases). Germline lookup yields CDR1 GKSSPN and CDR2 SITVG. Trimming removed 0 bases from V and 0 bases from J, with 8 bases in between. The CDR3 covers 14 residues. CDR3 DNA (partial): TGTGCCTGGAGTCTACCAGGGGCAAACACAGAAGTCTTC. Translation gives CAWSLPGANTEVF. The entire CDR3 is CAWSLPGANTEVFF.

On this clone itself: Gene names are the mouse ones. The read terminates 1 residue ahead of where the CDR3 ends, so the germline J gene completes it. The chain employs TRBV13-3 and TRBJ2-5; 7 bases match TRBD2. Trimming removed 0 bases from V and 2 bases from J; junction bases left unmatched: 6. Germline loops: CDR1 NNHDY, CDR2 SYVADS. The CDR3 length is 16 residues. The CDR3 sequence is CASSDARGGSQDTQYF. The part of the CDR3 DNA that was read is TGTGCCAGCAGTGATGCCCGGGGGGGGAGCCAAGACACCCAGTAC. The entire variable domain, with the rest obtained from reference TRBV13-3 and TRBJ2-5, is as follows: EAAVTQSPRSKVAVTGGKVTLSCHQTNNHDYMYWYRQDTGHGLRLIHYSYVADSTEKGDIPDGYKASRPSQENFSLILELASLSQTAVYFCASSDARGGSQDTQYFGPGTRLLVL.

As for this clone: Any gene name here is a mouse gene name. The missing CDR3 end, 1 residue past where the read stops, is filled in from the germline J gene. V is TRBV13-3 and J is TRBJ1-2; 9 nucleotides agree with TRBD1. The CDR3 consists of 14 residues. Germline CDR1 reads NNHDY; CDR2 reads SYVADS. J lost 2 bases, V lost 4 bases, and 3 bases had no gene match. CDR3 in amino acids: CASSKTGGNSDYTF. The CDR3 DNA, read in part, is TGTGCCAGCAGTAAGACAGGGGGGAACTCCGACTACACC.

As for this clone: These gene names are mouse names. The read falls 1 residue short of the CDR3 end, and the missing part is taken from the germline J gene. V usage is TRBV2 and J usage is TRBJ1-2; D perhaps matches TRBD1 (6 bases). This CDR3 contains 15 residues. V was clipped by 2 bases and J by 1 base, with 11 bases between them. Germline V gene sequence: CDR1 LGHNA, CDR2 YSYQKL. The CDR3 is CASSQPGQINSDYTF. CDR3 DNA (partial): TGTGCCAGCAGCCAACCGGGACAAATAAACTCCGACTACACC.

Details on this clone: Gene names denote mouse genes. The CDR3 region is CASSLRDNQAPLF. The sequenced CDR3 bases are TGTGCTAGCAGTTTAAGGGACAACCAGGCTCCGCTT. The chain couples TRBV29 to TRBJ1-5; unclear D gene. The read finishes 1 residue shy of the CDR3 end, and the germline J gene is used to complete it. The CDR3 runs to 13 residues. Trimming removed 2 bases from V and 2 bases from J, with 4 bases in between. Germline CDR1 and CDR2: MSHET and SYDVDS.

Comments on this clone: Gene names are the mouse ones. The read ends 1 residue early relative to the CDR3; the germline J gene fills the gap. The V gene is TRBV4, the J gene TRBJ2-5; 10 nucleotides align to TRBD2. There are 14 residues in the CDR3. The V and J ends lost 4 bases and 6 bases, in that order; junction bases with no gene match: 4. Germline CDR1 reads LGHDT; CDR2 reads YNNKQL (reference sequence). CDR3 residues: CASSSTGGKDTQYF. The DNA read from the CDR3 is TGTGCCAGCAGCTCGACTGGGGGGAAGGACACCCAGTAC.

Concerning this clone itself: Genes and germline are mouse. Read data end 1 residue before the CDR3 end; the end is taken from the germline J gene. V gene TRBV31 combines with J gene TRBJ2-3, with D unresolved. Germline CDR1 reads GKSSPN; CDR2 reads SITVG. V was pared by 4 bases and J by 1 base, with 3 bases between. The length of the CDR3 is 11 residues. CDR3 DNA (partial): TGTGCCTGGAATGGTGCAGAAACGCTGTAT. Protein: CAWNGAETLY. The full CDR3 reads CAWNGAETLYF.

Concerning this clone: The genes are named according to mouse. The read halts 1 residue ahead of the CDR3 end, with the missing end drawn from the germline J gene. The chain uses TRBV3 and TRBJ2-7, with D hard to call. The CDR3 has 12 amino acids. Germline lookup yields CDR1 SNHLY and CDR2 FYNGKV (reference sequence). Trimming pared 1 base from V and 5 bases from J, leaving 6 bases between. Partial CDR3 DNA: TGTGCCAGCAGCTTAGAGGCGGATGAACAGTAC. Its protein product is CASSLEADEQY. The entire CDR3 protein reads CASSLEADEQYF.

This clone is a singleton in its sample. Gene labels here are mouse ones. From the germline J gene comes the end of the CDR3, since the read stops 1 residue before it. The chain joins TRBV31 to TRBJ1-2; 11 nucleotides match TRBD1. This CDR3 is built from 15 residues. Looked up from germline, CDR1 is GKSSPN and CDR2 is SITVG. Trimming cost V 1 base and J 0 bases; bases outside gene matches: 1. This chain's CDR3 is CAWSRGQGANSDYTF. Incomplete CDR3 DNA: TGTGCCTGGAGTCGGGGACAGGGGGCAAACTCCGACTACACC.